Included here is one T cell receptor beta chain sequence, with context. The antigen is not known. In germline, CDR1 is LNHNV, CDR2 YYDKDF (reference sequence). V dropped 0 bases and J dropped 7 bases, with 7 bases sitting between them. This CDR3 has 14 residues. TCRdb reanalysed the 5' RACE reads using MiXCR and keeps one entry per CDR3 protein. The sample includes about 53,000 distinct CDR3 sequences, roughly a quarter of them seen just once. Study results and caveats: Greatest tumor Treg TCR overlap was with tumor naive CD4+ cells. Larger-cohort validation covered only one TCR beta V-J rearrangement.

The V call is TRBV15, the J call TRBJ1-6, with a weak D call TRBD1 (5 bases). The clonotype originates from a female donor with breast cancer. Sequenced sample: tumor-infiltrating naive CD4+ T cells sorted from the breast tumor. Subset meaning: naive CD4+ T cells, CD4+CD45RA+CD25-. The CDR3 loop is CATSRDQGNSPLHF. Here the CDR3 DNA reads TGTGCCACCAGCAGAGATCAGGGAAATTCACCCCTCCACTTT.